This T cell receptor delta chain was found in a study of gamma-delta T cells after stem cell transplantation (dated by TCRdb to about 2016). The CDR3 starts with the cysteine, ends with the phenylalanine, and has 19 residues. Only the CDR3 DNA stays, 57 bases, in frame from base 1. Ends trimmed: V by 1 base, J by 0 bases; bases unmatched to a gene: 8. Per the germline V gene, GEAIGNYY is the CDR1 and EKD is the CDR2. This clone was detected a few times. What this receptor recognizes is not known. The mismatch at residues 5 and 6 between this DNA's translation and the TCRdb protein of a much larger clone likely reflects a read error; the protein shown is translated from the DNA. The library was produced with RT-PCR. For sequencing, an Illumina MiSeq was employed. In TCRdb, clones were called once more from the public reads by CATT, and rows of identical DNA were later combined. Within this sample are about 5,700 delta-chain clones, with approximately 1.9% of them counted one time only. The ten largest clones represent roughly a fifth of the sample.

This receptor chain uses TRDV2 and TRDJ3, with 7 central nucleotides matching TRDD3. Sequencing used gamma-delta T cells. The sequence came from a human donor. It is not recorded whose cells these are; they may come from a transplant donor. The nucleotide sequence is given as TGTGCCTGTGACACGGTGGGGGAGCCAAGCTCCTGGGACACCCGACAGATGTTTTTC. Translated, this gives CACDTVGEPSSWDTRQMFF.